This T cell receptor (beta chain) was identified in a study of monozygotic twins with inflammatory bowel disease. Study-wide findings and caveats: IBD patients exhibited fewer clonotypes shared with other individuals than healthy twins, particularly with disease activity.

Using eight separate reactions per sample, the authors generated cDNA. Through template switching, UMIs that included a 6-nucleotide sample barcode were added. TCRdb derives one entry per CDR3 protein from the 5' RACE reads, leaving out DNA. Its clone listing holds about 150,000 distinct CDR3 sequences. CDR3 length: 15 amino acids. Per germline, CDR1 MNHEY and CDR2 SMNVEV (reference sequence). Details on this clonotype: The target antigen is unknown.

The receptor was isolated from a human donor with ulcerative colitis or Crohn's disease, or a healthy co-twin of an affected twin (not recorded which). This chain connects TRBV27 to TRBJ2-7; without DNA, the TCRdb call of TRBD1 cannot be checked. Sequenced material: blood. The CDR3 loop is CASSSTSPPSYEQYF.